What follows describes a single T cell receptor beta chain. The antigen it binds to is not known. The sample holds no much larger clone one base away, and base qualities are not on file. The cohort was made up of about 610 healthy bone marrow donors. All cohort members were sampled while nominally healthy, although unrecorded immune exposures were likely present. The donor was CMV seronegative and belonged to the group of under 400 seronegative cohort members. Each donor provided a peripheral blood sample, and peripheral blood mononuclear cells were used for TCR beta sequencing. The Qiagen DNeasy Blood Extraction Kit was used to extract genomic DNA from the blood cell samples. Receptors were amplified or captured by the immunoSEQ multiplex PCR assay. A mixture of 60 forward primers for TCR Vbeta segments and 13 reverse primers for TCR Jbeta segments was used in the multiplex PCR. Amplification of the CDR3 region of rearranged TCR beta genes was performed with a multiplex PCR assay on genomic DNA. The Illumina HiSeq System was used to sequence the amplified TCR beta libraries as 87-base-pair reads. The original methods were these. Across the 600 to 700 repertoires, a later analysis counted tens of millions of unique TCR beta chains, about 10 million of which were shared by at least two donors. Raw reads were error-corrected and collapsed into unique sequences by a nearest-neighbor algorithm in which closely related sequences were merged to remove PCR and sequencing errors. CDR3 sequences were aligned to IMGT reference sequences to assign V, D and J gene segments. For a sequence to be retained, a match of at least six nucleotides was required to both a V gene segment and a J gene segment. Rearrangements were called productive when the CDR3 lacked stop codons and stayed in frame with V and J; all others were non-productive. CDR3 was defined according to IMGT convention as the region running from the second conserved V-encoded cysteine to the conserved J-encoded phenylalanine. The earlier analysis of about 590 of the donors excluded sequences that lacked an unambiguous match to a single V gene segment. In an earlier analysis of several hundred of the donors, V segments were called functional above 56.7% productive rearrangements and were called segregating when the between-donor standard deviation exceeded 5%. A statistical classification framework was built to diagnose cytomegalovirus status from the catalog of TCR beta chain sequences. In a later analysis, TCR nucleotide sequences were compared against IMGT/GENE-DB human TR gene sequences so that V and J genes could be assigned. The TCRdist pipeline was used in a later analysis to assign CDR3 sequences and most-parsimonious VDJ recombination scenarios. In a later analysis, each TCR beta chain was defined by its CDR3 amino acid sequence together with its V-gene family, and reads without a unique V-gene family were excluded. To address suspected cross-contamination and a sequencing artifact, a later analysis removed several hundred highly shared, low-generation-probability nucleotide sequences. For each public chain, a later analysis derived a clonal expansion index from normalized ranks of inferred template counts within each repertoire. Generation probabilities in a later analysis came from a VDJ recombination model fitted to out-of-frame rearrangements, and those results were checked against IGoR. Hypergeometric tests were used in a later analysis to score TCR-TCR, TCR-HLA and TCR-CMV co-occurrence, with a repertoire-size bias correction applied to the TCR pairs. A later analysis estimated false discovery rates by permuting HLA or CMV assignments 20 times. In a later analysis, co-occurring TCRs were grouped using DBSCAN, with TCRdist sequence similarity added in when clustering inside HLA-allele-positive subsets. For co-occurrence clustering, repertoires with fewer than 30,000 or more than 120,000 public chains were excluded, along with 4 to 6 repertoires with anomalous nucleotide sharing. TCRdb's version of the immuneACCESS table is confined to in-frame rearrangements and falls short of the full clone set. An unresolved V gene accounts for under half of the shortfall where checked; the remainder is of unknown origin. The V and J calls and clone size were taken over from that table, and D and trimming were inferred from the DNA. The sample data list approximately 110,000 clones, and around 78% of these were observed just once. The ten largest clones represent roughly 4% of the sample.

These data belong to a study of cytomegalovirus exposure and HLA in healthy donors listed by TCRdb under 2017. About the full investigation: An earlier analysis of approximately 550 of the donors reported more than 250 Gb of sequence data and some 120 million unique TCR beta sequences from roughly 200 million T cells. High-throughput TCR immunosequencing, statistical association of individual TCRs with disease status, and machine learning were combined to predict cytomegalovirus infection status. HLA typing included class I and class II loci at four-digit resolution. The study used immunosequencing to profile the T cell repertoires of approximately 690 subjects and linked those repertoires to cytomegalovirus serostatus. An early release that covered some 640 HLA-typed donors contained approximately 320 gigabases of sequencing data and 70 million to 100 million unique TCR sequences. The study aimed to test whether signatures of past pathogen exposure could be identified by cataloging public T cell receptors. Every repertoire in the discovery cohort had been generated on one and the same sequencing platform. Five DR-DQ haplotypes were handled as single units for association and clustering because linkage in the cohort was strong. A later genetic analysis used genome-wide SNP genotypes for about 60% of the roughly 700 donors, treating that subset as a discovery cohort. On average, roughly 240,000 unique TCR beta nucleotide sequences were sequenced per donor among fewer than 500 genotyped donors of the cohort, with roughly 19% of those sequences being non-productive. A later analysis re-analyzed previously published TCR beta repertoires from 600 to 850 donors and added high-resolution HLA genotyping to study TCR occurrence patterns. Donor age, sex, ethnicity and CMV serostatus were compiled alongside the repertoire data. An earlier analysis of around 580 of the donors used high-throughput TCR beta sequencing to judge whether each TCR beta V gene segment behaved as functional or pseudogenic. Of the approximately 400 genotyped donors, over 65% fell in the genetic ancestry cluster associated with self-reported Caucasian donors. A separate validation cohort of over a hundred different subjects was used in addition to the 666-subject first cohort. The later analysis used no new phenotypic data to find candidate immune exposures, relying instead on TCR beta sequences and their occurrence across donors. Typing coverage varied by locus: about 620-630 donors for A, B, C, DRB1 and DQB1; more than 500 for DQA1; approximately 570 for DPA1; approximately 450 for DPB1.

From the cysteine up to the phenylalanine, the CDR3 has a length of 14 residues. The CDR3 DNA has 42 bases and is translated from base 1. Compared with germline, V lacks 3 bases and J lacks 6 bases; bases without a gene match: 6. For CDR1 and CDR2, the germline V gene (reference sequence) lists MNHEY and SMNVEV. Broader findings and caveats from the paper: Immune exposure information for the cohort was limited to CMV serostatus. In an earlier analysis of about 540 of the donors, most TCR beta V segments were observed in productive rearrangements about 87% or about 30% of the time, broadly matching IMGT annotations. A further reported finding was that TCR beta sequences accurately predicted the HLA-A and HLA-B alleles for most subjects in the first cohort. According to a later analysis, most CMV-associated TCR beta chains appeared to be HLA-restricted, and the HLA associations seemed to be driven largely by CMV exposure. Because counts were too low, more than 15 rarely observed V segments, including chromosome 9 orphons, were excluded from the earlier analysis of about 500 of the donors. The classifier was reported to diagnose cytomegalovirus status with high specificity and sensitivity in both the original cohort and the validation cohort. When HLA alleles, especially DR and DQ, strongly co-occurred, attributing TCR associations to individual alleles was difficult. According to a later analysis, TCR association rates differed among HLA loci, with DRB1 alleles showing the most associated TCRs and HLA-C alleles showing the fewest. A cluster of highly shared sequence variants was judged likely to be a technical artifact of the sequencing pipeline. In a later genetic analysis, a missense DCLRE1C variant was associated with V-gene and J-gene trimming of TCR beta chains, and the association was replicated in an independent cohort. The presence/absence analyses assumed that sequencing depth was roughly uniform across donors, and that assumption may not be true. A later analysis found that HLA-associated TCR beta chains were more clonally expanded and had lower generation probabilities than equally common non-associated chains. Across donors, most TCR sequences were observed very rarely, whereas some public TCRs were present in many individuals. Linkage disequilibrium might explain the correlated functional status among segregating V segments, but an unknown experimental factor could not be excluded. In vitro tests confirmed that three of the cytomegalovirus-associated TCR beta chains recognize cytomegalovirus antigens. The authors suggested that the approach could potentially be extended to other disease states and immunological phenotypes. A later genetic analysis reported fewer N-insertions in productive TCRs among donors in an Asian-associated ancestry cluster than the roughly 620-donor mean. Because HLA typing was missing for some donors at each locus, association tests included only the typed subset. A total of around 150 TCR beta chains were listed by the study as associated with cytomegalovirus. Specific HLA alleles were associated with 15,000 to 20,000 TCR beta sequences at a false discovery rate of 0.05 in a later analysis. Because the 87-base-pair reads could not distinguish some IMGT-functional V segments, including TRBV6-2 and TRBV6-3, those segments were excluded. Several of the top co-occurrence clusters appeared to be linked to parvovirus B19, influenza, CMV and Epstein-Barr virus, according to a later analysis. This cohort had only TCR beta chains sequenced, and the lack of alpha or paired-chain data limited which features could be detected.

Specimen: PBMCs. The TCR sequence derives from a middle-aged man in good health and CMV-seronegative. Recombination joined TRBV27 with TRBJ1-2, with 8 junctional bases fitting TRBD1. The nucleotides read TGTGCCAGCAGTTTCGCAGGGGGCGCGGATGGCTACACCTTC. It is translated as CASSFAGGADGYTF.